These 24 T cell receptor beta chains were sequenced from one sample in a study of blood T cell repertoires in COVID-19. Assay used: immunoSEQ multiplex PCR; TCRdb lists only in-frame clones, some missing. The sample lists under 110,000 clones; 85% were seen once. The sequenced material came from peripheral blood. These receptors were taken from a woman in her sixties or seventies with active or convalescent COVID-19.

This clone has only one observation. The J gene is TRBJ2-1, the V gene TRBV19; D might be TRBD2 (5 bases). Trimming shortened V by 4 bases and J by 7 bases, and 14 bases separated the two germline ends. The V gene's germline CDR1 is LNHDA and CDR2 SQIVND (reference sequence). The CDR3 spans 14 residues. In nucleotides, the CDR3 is TGTGCCAGTAGTAGGTCCCGGGATGCAAATGAGCAGTTCTTC. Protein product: CASSRSRDANEQFF. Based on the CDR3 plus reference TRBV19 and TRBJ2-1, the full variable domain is DGGITQSPKYLFRKEGQNVTLSCEQNLNHDAMYWYRQDPGQGLRLIYYSQIVNDFQKGDIAEGYSVSREKKESFPLTVTSAQKNPTAFYLCASSRSRDANEQFFGPGTRLTVL.

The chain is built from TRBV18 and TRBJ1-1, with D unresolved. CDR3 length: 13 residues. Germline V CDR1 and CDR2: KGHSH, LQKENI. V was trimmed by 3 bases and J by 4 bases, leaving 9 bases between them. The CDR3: CASSPAWPTEAFF. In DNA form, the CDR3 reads TGTGCCAGCTCACCCGCCTGGCCCACTGAAGCTTTCTTT.

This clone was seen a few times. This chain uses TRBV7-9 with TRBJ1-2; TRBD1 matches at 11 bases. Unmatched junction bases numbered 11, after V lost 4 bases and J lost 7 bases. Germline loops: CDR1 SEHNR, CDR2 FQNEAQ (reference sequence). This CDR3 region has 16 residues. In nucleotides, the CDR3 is TGTGCCAGCAGCTACTCCGGGACAGGGGGGTTGAGTGGCTACACCTTC. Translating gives CASSYSGTGGLSGYTF.

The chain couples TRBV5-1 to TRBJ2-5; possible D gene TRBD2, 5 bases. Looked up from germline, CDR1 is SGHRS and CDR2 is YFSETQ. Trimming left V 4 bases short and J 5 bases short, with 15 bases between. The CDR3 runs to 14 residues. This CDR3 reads CASSGLGRGETQYF. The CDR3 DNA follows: TGCGCCAGCAGCGGATTGGGCCGAGGGGAGACCCAGTACTTC.

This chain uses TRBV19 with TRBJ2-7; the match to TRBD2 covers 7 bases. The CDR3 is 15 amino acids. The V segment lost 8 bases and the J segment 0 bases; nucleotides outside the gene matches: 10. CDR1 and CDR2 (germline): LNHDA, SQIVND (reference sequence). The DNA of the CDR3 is TGTGCCAGTCAAAAACGGGGGGATTACTCCTACGAGCAGTACTTC. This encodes CASQKRGDYSYEQYF.

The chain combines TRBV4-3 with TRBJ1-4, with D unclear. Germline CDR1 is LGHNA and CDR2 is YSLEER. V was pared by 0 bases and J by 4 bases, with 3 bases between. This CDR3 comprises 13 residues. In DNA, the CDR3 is TGCGCCAGCAGCCAAGACAATAATGAAAAACTGTTTTTT. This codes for CASSQDNNEKLFF.

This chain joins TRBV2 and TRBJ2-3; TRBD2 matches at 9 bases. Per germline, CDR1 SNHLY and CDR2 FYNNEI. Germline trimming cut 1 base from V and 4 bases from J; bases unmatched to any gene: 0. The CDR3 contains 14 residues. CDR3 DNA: TGTGCCAGCAGTGAAGGGACTAGCGCAGATACGCAGTATTTT. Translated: CASSEGTSADTQYF.

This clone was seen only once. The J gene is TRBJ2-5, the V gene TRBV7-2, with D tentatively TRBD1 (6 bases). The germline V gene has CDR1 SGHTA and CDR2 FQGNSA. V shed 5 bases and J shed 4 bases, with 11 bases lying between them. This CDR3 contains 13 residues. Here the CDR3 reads CASSRRDTETQYF. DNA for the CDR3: TGTGCCAGCAGCCGCCGGGACACAGAGACCCAGTACTTC.

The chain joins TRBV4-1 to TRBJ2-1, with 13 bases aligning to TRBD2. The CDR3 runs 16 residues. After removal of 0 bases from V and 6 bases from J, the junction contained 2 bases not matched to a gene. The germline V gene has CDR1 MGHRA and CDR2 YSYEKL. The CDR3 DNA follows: TGCGCCAGCAGCCAAGAACGGACTAGCGGGAGCAATGAGCAGTTCTTC. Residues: CASSQERTSGSNEQFF.

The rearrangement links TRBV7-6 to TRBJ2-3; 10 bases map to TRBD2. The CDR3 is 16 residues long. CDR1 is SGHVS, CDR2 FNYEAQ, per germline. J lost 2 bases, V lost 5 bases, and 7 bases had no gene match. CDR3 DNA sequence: TGTGCCAGCAGCGGCGGACTAGCGGATTTCACAGATACGCAGTATTTT. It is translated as CASSGGLADFTDTQYF.

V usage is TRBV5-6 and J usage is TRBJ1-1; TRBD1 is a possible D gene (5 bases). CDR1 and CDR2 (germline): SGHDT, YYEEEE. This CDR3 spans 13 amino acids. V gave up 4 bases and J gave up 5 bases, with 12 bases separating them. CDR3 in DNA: TGTGCCAGCAGCCCAGACAGAACAACTGAAGCTTTCTTT. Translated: CASSPDRTTEAFF.

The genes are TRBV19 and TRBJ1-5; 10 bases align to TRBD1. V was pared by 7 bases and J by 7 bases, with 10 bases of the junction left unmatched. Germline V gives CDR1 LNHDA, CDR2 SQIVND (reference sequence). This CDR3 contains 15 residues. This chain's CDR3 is CASTPGTGAGQPQHF. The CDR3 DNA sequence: TGTGCCAGTACCCCCGGGACAGGGGCGGGCCAGCCCCAGCATTTT. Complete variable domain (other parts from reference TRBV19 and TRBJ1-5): DGGITQSPKYLFRKEGQNVTLSCEQNLNHDAMYWYRQDPGQGLRLIYYSQIVNDFQKGDIAEGYSVSREKKESFPLTVTSAQKNPTAFYLCASTPGTGAGQPQHFGDGTRLSIL.

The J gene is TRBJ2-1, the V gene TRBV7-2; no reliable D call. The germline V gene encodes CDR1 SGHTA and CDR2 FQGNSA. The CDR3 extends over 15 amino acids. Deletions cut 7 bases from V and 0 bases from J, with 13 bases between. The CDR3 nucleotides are TGTGCCAGCACCACCAAGATTAGCTCCTACAATGAGCAGTTCTTC. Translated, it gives CASTTKISSYNEQFF.

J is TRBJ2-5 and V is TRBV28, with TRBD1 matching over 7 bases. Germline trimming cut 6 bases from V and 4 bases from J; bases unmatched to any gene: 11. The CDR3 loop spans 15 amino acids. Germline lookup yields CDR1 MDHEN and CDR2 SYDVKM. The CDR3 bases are TGTGCCAGCAGGGACCCCGGGACAGTCACAGAGACCCAGTACTTC. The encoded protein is CASRDPGTVTETQYF.

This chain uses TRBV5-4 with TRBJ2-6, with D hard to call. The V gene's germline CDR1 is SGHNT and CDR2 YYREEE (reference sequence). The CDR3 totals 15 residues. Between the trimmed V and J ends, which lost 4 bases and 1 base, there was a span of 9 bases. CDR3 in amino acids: CASSPDLSGANVLTF. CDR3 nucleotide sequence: TGTGCCAGCAGCCCTGACTTGTCTGGGGCCAACGTCCTGACTTTC.

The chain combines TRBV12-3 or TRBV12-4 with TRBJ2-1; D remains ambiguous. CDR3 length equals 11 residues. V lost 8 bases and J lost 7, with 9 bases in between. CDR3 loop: CASQLSNEQFF. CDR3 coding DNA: TGTGCCAGCCAGTTATCGAATGAGCAGTTCTTC.

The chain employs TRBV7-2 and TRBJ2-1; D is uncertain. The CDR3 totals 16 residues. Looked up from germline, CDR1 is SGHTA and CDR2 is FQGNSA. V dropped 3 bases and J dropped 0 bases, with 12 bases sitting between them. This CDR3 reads CASSFQDYGSYNEQFF. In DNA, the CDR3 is TGTGCCAGCAGCTTTCAGGATTATGGCTCCTACAATGAGCAGTTCTTC.

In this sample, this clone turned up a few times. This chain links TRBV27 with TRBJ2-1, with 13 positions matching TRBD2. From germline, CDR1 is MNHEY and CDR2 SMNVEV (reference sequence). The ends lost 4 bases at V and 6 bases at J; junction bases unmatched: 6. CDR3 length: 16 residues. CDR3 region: CASSSWTSGSFNEQFF. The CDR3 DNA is TGTGCCAGCAGTTCCTGGACTAGCGGGAGTTTCAATGAGCAGTTCTTC.

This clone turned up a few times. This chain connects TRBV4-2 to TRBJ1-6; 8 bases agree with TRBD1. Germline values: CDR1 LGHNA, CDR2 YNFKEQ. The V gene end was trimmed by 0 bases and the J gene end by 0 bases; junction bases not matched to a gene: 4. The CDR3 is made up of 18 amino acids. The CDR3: CASSQERQGRSYNSPLHF. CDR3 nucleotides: TGTGCCAGCAGCCAAGAACGACAGGGGCGCTCCTATAATTCACCCCTCCACTTT.

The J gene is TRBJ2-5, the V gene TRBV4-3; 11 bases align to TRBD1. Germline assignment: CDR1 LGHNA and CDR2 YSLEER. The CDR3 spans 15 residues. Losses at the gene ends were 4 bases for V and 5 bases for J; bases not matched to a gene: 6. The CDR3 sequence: CASSPRTGGAETQYF. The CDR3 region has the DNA TGCGCCAGCAGCCCCCGGACAGGGGGCGCGGAGACCCAGTACTTC.

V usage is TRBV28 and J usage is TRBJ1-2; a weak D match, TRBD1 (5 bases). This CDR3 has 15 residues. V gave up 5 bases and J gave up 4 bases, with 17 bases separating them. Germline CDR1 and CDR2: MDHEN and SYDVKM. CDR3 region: CASSIPTRGGYGYTF. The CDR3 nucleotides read TGTGCCAGCAGTATCCCAACCCGGGGGGGCTATGGCTACACCTTC.

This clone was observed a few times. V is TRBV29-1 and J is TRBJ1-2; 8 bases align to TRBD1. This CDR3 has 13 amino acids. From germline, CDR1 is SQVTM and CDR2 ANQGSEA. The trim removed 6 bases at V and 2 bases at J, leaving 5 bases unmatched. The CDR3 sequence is CSVRTGRNYGYTF. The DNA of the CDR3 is TGCAGCGTCAGGACAGGGAGGAACTATGGCTACACCTTC. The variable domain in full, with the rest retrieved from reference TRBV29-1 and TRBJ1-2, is SAVISQKPSRDICQRGTSLTIQCQVDSQVTMMFWYRQQPGQSLTLIATANQGSEATYESGFVIDKFPISRPNLTFSTLTVSNMSPEDSSIYLCSVRTGRNYGYTFGSGTRLTVV.

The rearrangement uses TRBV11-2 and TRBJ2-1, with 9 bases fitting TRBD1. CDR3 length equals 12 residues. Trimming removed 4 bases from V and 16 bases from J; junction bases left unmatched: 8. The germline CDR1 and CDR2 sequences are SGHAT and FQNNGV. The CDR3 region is CASSSGTGIGFF. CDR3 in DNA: TGTGCCAGCAGCTCCGGGACAGGGATTGGATTCTTC. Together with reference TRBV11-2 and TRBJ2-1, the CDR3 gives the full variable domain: EAGVAQSPRYKIIEKRQSVAFWCNPISGHATLYWYQQILGQGPKLLIQFQNNGVVDDSQLPKDRFSAERLKGVDSTLKIQPAKLEDSAVYLCASSSGTGIGFFGPGTRLTVL.

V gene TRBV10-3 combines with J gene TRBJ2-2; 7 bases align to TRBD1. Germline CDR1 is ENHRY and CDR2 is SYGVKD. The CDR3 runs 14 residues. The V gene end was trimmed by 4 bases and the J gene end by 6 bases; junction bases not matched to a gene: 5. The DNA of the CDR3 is TGTGCCATCAGTGCCCCTACAGGGGCCGGGGAGCTGTTTTTT. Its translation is CAISAPTGAGELFF.